These T cell receptor beta chains were read from a single sample in a study of cytomegalovirus exposure and HLA in healthy donors. Profiled with immunoSEQ multiplex PCR; TCRdb holds only in-frame clones, not every one. The table shows around 160,000 clones, with 80% occurring only once. Sequenced material: PBMCs. The origin of the receptors is a human donor in good health. The CDR3 runs from the conserved cysteine through the conserved F or W. Fields, in order: clone size, J gene, V gene, D gene, CDR3 DNA, CDR3 protein. The D gene is left open where the match is weak. Size is omitted from some rows. Given values are once, few, many or a class for expanded clones.

clone_size: -; j_call: TRBJ1-2; v_call: TRBV9; d_call: -; cdr3_nt: TGTGCCAGCAGCGTAGGCGGCTATGGCTACACCTTC; cdr3_aa: CASSVGGYGYTF
clone_size: -; j_call: TRBJ1-1; v_call: TRBV5-5; d_call: -; cdr3_nt: TGTGCCAGCAGCGCCCGGACAGTGGCTGAAGCTTTCTTT; cdr3_aa: CASSARTVAEAFF
clone_size: -; j_call: TRBJ2-5; v_call: TRBV5-6; d_call: TRBD2; cdr3_nt: TGTGCCAGCAGCAGAGTAGCGGGGTGGGAAAAGACCCAGTACTTC; cdr3_aa: CASSRVAGWEKTQYF
clone_size: -; j_call: TRBJ1-5; v_call: TRBV6-5; d_call: -; cdr3_nt: TGTGCCAGCAGTTTCAGGGACAATCAGCCCCAGCATTTT; cdr3_aa: CASSFRDNQPQHF
clone_size: once; j_call: TRBJ2-1; v_call: TRBV7-2; d_call: -; cdr3_nt: TGTGCCAGCAGCGACAAAGAGAACAGAGCTTACAATGAGCAGTTCTTC; cdr3_aa: CASSDKENRAYNEQFF
clone_size: few; j_call: TRBJ1-3; v_call: TRBV7-9; d_call: -; cdr3_nt: TGTGCCAGCACTCCTCCAGGGGCTGGAAACACCATATATTTT; cdr3_aa: CASTPPGAGNTIYF
clone_size: -; j_call: TRBJ2-5; v_call: TRBV29-1; d_call: TRBD2; cdr3_nt: TGCAGCGTTGGGCTAGCGGGGGGGCGAGAGACCCAGTACTTC; cdr3_aa: CSVGLAGGRETQYF
clone_size: -; j_call: TRBJ2-4; v_call: TRBV9; d_call: -; cdr3_nt: TGTGCCAGCAGCGTAGTGCCGGGGGAAAACATTCAGTACTTC; cdr3_aa: CASSVVPGENIQYF
clone_size: -; j_call: TRBJ1-4; v_call: TRBV5-4; d_call: -; cdr3_nt: TGTGCCAGCAGCGCAGGGACTTGGAATGAAAAACTGTTTTTT; cdr3_aa: CASSAGTWNEKLFF
clone_size: -; j_call: TRBJ1-4; v_call: TRBV2; d_call: TRBD1; cdr3_nt: TGTGCCAGCAGTGAAGCTGGCAGGGGGAATGAAAAACTGTTTTTT; cdr3_aa: CASSEAGRGNEKLFF
clone_size: few; j_call: TRBJ2-7; v_call: TRBV9; d_call: -; cdr3_nt: TGTGCCAGCAGCGTAGGGCAGTTTTCCTACGAGCAGTACTTC; cdr3_aa: CASSVGQFSYEQYF
clone_size: -; j_call: TRBJ2-1; v_call: TRBV2; d_call: TRBD2; cdr3_nt: TGTGCCAGCAGTTATCTAGCGGGGGCTGGGGTTGAGCAGTTCTTC; cdr3_aa: CASSYLAGAGVEQFF
clone_size: -; j_call: TRBJ2-3; v_call: TRBV2; d_call: TRBD2; cdr3_nt: TGTGCCAGCAGAGAGCGGGGGGCTATTTTGGGTGATACGCAGTATTTT; cdr3_aa: CASRERGAILGDTQYF
clone_size: -; j_call: TRBJ1-6; v_call: TRBV14; d_call: TRBD1; cdr3_nt: TGTGCCAGCAGCCCAGGACAGGACTATAATTCACCCCTCCACTTT; cdr3_aa: CASSPGQDYNSPLHF
clone_size: -; j_call: TRBJ2-6; v_call: TRBV14; d_call: TRBD2; cdr3_nt: TGTGCCAGCAGCCAAACTCCCAGACTAGCGGGGGGGTCTGGGGCCAACGTCCTGACTTTC; cdr3_aa: CASSQTPRLAGGSGANVLTF
clone_size: -; j_call: TRBJ2-1; v_call: TRBV5-6; d_call: TRBD2; cdr3_nt: TGTGCCAGCAGCATTATAGCGGGGGGGCAGCTTGAGCAGTTCTTC; cdr3_aa: CASSIIAGGQLEQFF
clone_size: few; j_call: TRBJ1-4; v_call: TRBV5-1; d_call: -; cdr3_nt: TGCGCCAGCAGCTTGGCTGGGACTGGTAATGAAAAACTGTTTTTT; cdr3_aa: CASSLAGTGNEKLFF
clone_size: once; j_call: TRBJ1-2; v_call: TRBV6-1; d_call: TRBD1; cdr3_nt: TGTGCCAGCAGTGAAATTGGACAGGGGGCGTATGGCTACACCTTC; cdr3_aa: CASSEIGQGAYGYTF
clone_size: -; j_call: TRBJ2-7; v_call: TRBV6-6; d_call: TRBD1; cdr3_nt: TGTGCCAGCAGTCGAGCCCGACAGGGTGTCGGCGAGCAGTACTTC; cdr3_aa: CASSRARQGVGEQYF
clone_size: -; j_call: TRBJ2-7; v_call: TRBV9; d_call: -; cdr3_nt: TGTGCCAGCAGCGTAGAGGCGCAGGGAAGAACCTACGAGCAGTACTTC; cdr3_aa: CASSVEAQGRTYEQYF
clone_size: few; j_call: TRBJ1-2; v_call: TRBV6-5; d_call: TRBD1; cdr3_nt: TGTGCCAGCAGCCCACAGGGGGCGGTCTACACCTTC; cdr3_aa: CASSPQGAVYTF
clone_size: -; j_call: TRBJ1-2; v_call: TRBV4-1; d_call: TRBD1; cdr3_nt: TGCGCCAGCAGCCAACGGACAGGGAGGAGGGAATATGGCTACACCTTC; cdr3_aa: CASSQRTGRREYGYTF
clone_size: -; j_call: TRBJ2-1; v_call: TRBV14; d_call: TRBD2; cdr3_nt: TGTGCCAGCAGCCTTGGACTAGCTCTCTCCTACAATGAGCAGTTCTTC; cdr3_aa: CASSLGLALSYNEQFF
clone_size: -; j_call: TRBJ1-2; v_call: TRBV5-5; d_call: TRBD1; cdr3_nt: TGTGCCAGCAGCCCGACCGGGACAGGGGTGTCTGGCTACACCTTC; cdr3_aa: CASSPTGTGVSGYTF
clone_size: -; j_call: TRBJ2-5; v_call: TRBV4-2; d_call: TRBD2; cdr3_nt: TGTGCCAGCAGCCGTTCCCAGGGACTAGCGGGGGGGCTAGGGGAGACCCAGTACTTC; cdr3_aa: CASSRSQGLAGGLGETQYF
clone_size: -; j_call: TRBJ2-1; v_call: TRBV10-3; d_call: TRBD2; cdr3_nt: TGTGCCATCAGTGAGTCGCGCGGGGGGGTGTACAATGAGCAGTTCTTC; cdr3_aa: CAISESRGGVYNEQFF
clone_size: few; j_call: TRBJ1-5; v_call: TRBV5-4; d_call: -; cdr3_nt: TGTGCCAGCAGCTTGGGGAGTGATCAGCCCCAGCATTTT; cdr3_aa: CASSLGSDQPQHF
clone_size: few; j_call: TRBJ2-7; v_call: TRBV6-6; d_call: -; cdr3_nt: TGTGCCAGCAGTTACAGGTTAACAGGGAACGAGCAGTACTTC; cdr3_aa: CASSYRLTGNEQYF
clone_size: -; j_call: TRBJ1-1; v_call: TRBV27; d_call: -; cdr3_nt: TGTGCCAGCAGTTTAAGTTCTGGGGGGACTGAAGCTTTCTTT; cdr3_aa: CASSLSSGGTEAFF
clone_size: few; j_call: TRBJ2-7; v_call: TRBV7-9; d_call: -; cdr3_nt: TGTGCCAGCCGGCAGGGGATGCGCGAGCAGTACTTC; cdr3_aa: CASRQGMREQYF
clone_size: -; j_call: TRBJ1-2; v_call: TRBV9; d_call: -; cdr3_nt: TGTGCCAGCAGCGGTGAGGGCTACACCTTC; cdr3_aa: CASSGEGYTF